This T cell receptor beta chain came from a study of blood T cell repertoires in COVID-19 (dated by TCRdb to between 2020 and 2021). Regarding the research as a whole: Samples covering the acute and convalescent phases of COVID-19 were provided by collaborators in the United States, Italy and Spain. The prospective study material was composed of cDNA or gDNA derived from T cells, B-cell-depleted T cells, or PBMCs. Subjects who had been exposed to COVID-19, were actively infected with it, or had recovered from it provided the deeply sampled blood TCRbeta repertoires that made up the dataset. The repertoires were released in a freely available public database meant as a resource for research on the immune response to SARS-CoV-2. Samples came from the ongoing ImmuneRACE study (first 160 participants) plus 1,254 subjects from 6 global collaborators. Sample metadata almost always included a de-identified subject ID, COVID-19 status, age in years and sex. Where HLA class I and class II types were available, the types were taken from metadata supplied by the sample provider, not from assay-based typing. General study outcomes and caveats: How much clinical and demographic metadata was included differed by source and by participant, and the metadata was provided uncurated.

At the junction V is shortened by 7 bases and J by 6 bases; bases outside the gene matches: 13. Spanning cysteine to phenylalanine, the CDR3 consists of 15 amino acids. The entry retains the CDR3 DNA only, 45 bases that are in frame from base 1. The germline V gene (reference sequence) sets CDR1 to MNHNY and CDR2 to SVGAGI. TCRbeta CDR3 regions were amplified from genomic DNA using the immunoSEQ Assay, a bias-controlled multiplex PCR. Concerning the study's data processing: Within the assay, amplification of reference gene primers was used to estimate how many nucleated cells each sample contained. Sequence reads were collapsed and filtered to measure the absolute abundance of every unique TCRbeta CDR3 rearrangement. Productive Simpson clonality was computed per sample as the square root of Simpson's diversity index over productive rearrangements. TCRdb stores this immuneACCESS table with in-frame sequences only. Part of the clones is absent; in the studies checked, under half of the shortfall reflects unresolved V genes, and no reason is known for the rest. D and trimming were read from the DNA, whereas the V and J calls and clone size are those reported in that table. The sample table lists approximately 150,000 clones, roughly 84% of them with a count of one. Over 1.1% of the sample is in the top ten clones.

The collaborating institutions used their own protocols to collect whole blood in K2EDTA tubes. For TCRbeta analysis, collaborators shipped samples as frozen whole blood, isolated PBMCs, or DNA extracted from either of those sample types. Points on this clone: The clone's antigen remains unknown. No base quality values were provided; no much bigger clone lies one nucleotide off.

The sequence was obtained from a man between 60 and 75 years old with acute or convalescent COVID-19. The chain is assembled from TRBV6-6 and TRBJ2-7; 9 of the junction bases match TRBD2. Sequenced sample: peripheral blood. The sequence in DNA is TGTGCCAGCACCAACGAACGGACTAGCGTTAGCGAGCAGTACTTC. Its translation reads: CASTNERTSVSEQYF.